This T cell receptor (beta chain) was documented in a study of T cell responses to AZD1222 COVID-19 vaccine. V was shortened by 3 bases and J by 2 bases, with 11 bases between the two germline ends. This CDR3 is built from 15 residues. Germline V gene sequence: CDR1 DFQATT, CDR2 SNEGSKA (reference sequence). The data were produced by immunoSEQ multiplex PCR, yet TCRdb's version contains in-frame clones alone and is incomplete. The sample holds under 200,000 clones, 80% to 95% seen once. The chain has TRBV20-1 and TRBJ1-6; tentatively, D is TRBD1 (6 bases). Sequencing was performed on peripheral blood, taken on day 0 of AZD1222 vaccination. The TCR was taken from an adult in good health. The CDR3 nucleotides are TGCAGTGCTAGTTTGGGGGCTGCCTATAATTCACCCCTCCACTTT. Amino acids: CSASLGAAYNSPLHF.